The 16 T cell receptor beta chains in this list originate from one sample, sequenced in a study of early T cells in non-severe SARS-CoV-2 infection. One entry per CDR3 protein results from TCRdb running MiXCR on the 5' RACE reads. The table lists 70,000 to 85,000 distinct CDR3 sequences, 9.5% to 13% of them singletons. The sample was whole blood. These receptors were taken from an adult who was a healthcare worker with PCR-confirmed SARS-CoV-2 infection or an uninfected control (not recorded which).

The CDR3 nucleotides are TGTGCCAGCACCGGGTCGGGCGATGAGCAGTTCTTC. Amino acids: CASTGSGDEQFF. V and J are TRBV11-3 and TRBJ2-1; D gene unclear. Germline CDR1 reads SGHNT; CDR2 reads YENEEA. Between the trimmed V and J ends, which lost 7 bases and 8 bases, there was a span of 12 bases. CDR3 length: 12 amino acids.

The chain is built from TRBV7-2 and TRBJ2-7; 7 bases are shared with TRBD1. The CDR3 runs 15 residues. V shed 4 bases and J 3 bases; nucleotides not matched to a gene: 9. Germline CDR1 SGHTA, CDR2 FQGNSA. CDR3 in DNA: TGTGCCAGCAGCTCCCGGGACAGTGATTACTACGAGCAGTACTTC. This codes for CASSSRDSDYYEQYF.

The rearrangement uses TRBV12-3 or TRBV12-4 and TRBJ1-1, with 7 bases matching TRBD1. The CDR3 spans 13 residues. Trimming at V came to 6 bases and at J to 5 bases, leaving 6 bases not matched to a gene. For the CDR3, the DNA is TGTGCCAGCAGGCATCAGGGGGGGACTGAAGCTTTCTTT. Translating it yields CASRHQGGTEAFF.

This clonotype was recorded many times. The V gene is TRBV4-1, the J gene TRBJ2-3, with D possibly being TRBD2 (6 bases). CDR3 length: 16 amino acids. The germline gives CDR1 MGHRA, CDR2 YSYEKL. V lost 0 bases, J lost 5 bases, and 15 bases lay in between. CDR3 DNA: TGCGCCAGCAGCCAAGATGGGGCGGGATTGCTAGATACGCAGTATTTT. This encodes CASSQDGAGLLDTQYF.

This clonotype has ten or more counts. The chain has TRBV18 and TRBJ2-7, with 7 bases aligning to TRBD2. Trimming took 3 bases from V and 4 from J; bases not matched to a gene: 6. Looked up from germline, CDR1 is KGHSH and CDR2 is LQKENI. This CDR3 is built from 14 residues. The CDR3 reads CASSPSAGQYEQYF. CDR3 coding DNA: TGTGCCAGCTCACCGTCAGCGGGGCAATACGAGCAGTACTTC.

This clonotype was seen ten or more times. V and J are TRBV7-9 and TRBJ1-1, with TRBD1 as a possible D gene (5 bases). This CDR3 is 14 amino acids long. The V gene lost 8 bases and the J gene lost 2 bases, with 15 bases spanning the gap. CDR1 is SEHNR, CDR2 FQNEAQ, per germline (reference sequence). The CDR3 nucleotides read TGTGCCAGCCAAACCGGGACGGGAAACACTGAAGCTTTCTTT. This encodes CASQTGTGNTEAFF.

The genes are TRBV29-1 and TRBJ1-1; 7 nucleotides align to TRBD1. The V and J ends lost 3 bases and 7 bases, in that order; junction bases with no gene match: 14. Germline V lookup: CDR1 SQVTM, CDR2 ANQGSEA. The CDR3 has 15 residues. CDR3 loop: CSVDRDRVLSSEAFF. The CDR3 DNA follows: TGCAGCGTTGACCGAGACAGGGTTTTATCAAGTGAAGCTTTCTTT.

The table lists this clonotype with many counts. V is TRBV9 and J is TRBJ1-1; TRBD1 might be the D (5 bases). The CDR3 is 14 residues long. In germline, CDR1 is SGDLS, CDR2 YYNGEE. V was trimmed by 4 bases and J by 1 base, leaving 11 bases between them. The CDR3 is CASSPGTANTEAFF. The CDR3 DNA sequence: TGTGCCAGCAGCCCGGGGACGGCGAACACTGAAGCTTTCTTT.

This clonotype has a handful of counts. The CDR3 reads CASSPRTSFGVSGANVLTF. The CDR3 DNA sequence: TGTGCCAGCTCACCCCGAACTTCCTTTGGGGTCTCTGGGGCCAACGTCCTGACTTTC. The chain employs TRBV18 and TRBJ2-6; no reliable D call. CDR1 and CDR2 from the germline V gene are KGHSH and LQKENI. Trimming left V 3 bases short and J 0 bases short, with 18 bases between. This CDR3 is 19 amino acids long.

This clonotype was detected once. The CDR3 spells CASRGGPRPRDGHYEQYF. DNA of the CDR3: TGTGCCAGCAGGGGAGGTCCGAGGCCCCGGGACGGACACTACGAGCAGTACTTC. The J gene is TRBJ2-7, the V gene TRBV2; D may be TRBD2 (6 bases). V was clipped by 6 bases and J by 3 bases, with 27 bases between them. The germline gives CDR1 SNHLY, CDR2 FYNNEI. This CDR3 has 18 amino acids.

The chain carries TRBV19 and TRBJ2-3; 8 positions agree with TRBD1. The V gene end was trimmed by 5 bases and the J gene end by 4 bases; junction bases not matched to a gene: 5. CDR3 length: 14 residues. Per the germline V gene, CDR1 is LNHDA and CDR2 is SQIVND (reference sequence). CDR3 bases: TGTGCCAGTAGTGCGACAGGGGCGGCAGATACGCAGTATTTT. Its translation: CASSATGAADTQYF.

This clonotype was counted ten times or more. The CDR3: CASSLGRGENQPQHF. The CDR3 DNA reads TGTGCCAGCAGCTTGGGAAGGGGGGAAAATCAGCCCCAGCATTTT. The rearrangement links TRBV11-2 to TRBJ1-5; tentatively, D is TRBD1 (6 bases). CDR3 length: 15 amino acids. Germline V lookup: CDR1 SGHAT, CDR2 FQNNGV. The germline V and J ends were trimmed by 3 bases and 4 bases, with 13 bases remaining between them.

This rearrangement joins TRBV25-1 to TRBJ2-1, with unresolved D. V was trimmed by 7 bases and J by 9 bases, leaving 13 bases between them. The CDR3 consists of 12 residues. Germline V CDR1 and CDR2: MGHDK, SYGVNS. CDR3 sequence reads: CASMVPFGEQFF. The CDR3 nucleotides are TGTGCCAGCATGGTCCCCTTCGGTGAGCAGTTCTTC.

This clonotype was counted ten times or more. The chain combines TRBV9 with TRBJ2-3, with D perhaps TRBD2 (6 bases). Germline V lookup: CDR1 SGDLS, CDR2 YYNGEE. V was trimmed by 0 bases and J by 2 bases, leaving 10 bases between them. This CDR3 region has 15 residues. The chain's CDR3 is CASSVGGAYTDTQYF. As DNA, the CDR3 is TGTGCCAGCAGCGTAGGCGGGGCCTACACAGATACGCAGTATTTT.

The rearrangement uses TRBV11-3 and TRBJ2-2, with D hard to call. Trimming removed 5 bases from V and 4 bases from J, with 8 bases in between. The CDR3 runs 13 residues. Germline CDR1 reads SGHNT; CDR2 reads YENEEA. In nucleotides, the CDR3 is TGTGCCAGCAGCAAGGATGGCACCGGGGAGCTGTTTTTT. Amino acid sequence: CASSKDGTGELFF.

This clonotype was detected ten times or more. The chain recombines TRBV6-1 with TRBJ2-1, with 8 bases that match TRBD2. The CDR3 runs 15 residues. V lost 5 bases and J lost 9; bases outside the gene matches: 12. In germline, CDR1 is MNHNS, CDR2 SASEGT. CDR3 residues: CASSFPGLGIPEQFF. The CDR3 nucleotides read TGTGCCAGCAGTTTCCCGGGACTAGGAATCCCTGAGCAGTTCTTC.